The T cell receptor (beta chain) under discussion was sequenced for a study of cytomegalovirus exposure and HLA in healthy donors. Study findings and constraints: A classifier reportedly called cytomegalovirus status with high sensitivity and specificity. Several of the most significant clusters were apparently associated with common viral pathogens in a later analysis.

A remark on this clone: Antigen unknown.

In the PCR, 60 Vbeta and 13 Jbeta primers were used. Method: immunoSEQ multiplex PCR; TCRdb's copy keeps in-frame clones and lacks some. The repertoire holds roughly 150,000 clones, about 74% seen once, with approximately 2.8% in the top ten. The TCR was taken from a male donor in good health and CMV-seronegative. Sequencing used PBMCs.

Here the CDR3 reads CASSQVGVFRVNEQFF. The DNA of the CDR3 is TGCGCCAGCAGCCAAGTAGGCGTCTTCAGGGTCAATGAGCAGTTCTTC. The chain combines TRBV4-1 with TRBJ2-1, with a possible D match to TRBD1 (5 bases). Germline V gene lookup returns CDR1 MGHRA and CDR2 YSYEKL. The V and J ends lost 1 base and 6 bases respectively, with 16 bases between them. The CDR3 contains 16 residues.